This T cell receptor (beta chain) is from a study of T cell responses to AZD1222 COVID-19 vaccine. Whole-study findings and limits: Among spike-specific TCRs, nearly half reportedly target unmutated variant regions.

Using immunoSEQ multiplex PCR, the repertoire was profiled, and TCRdb retains in-frame clones only, with some absent. Found here are 150,000 or so clones, about nine tenths of them singletons; the top ten hold approximately 3.6%. This clone was observed once. Its antigen is unidentified. Germline CDR1 is LNHDA and CDR2 is SQIVND (reference sequence). CDR3 length: 13 amino acids. Trimming pared 0 bases from V and 4 bases from J, leaving 6 bases between. This sample comprised peripheral blood, obtained 28 days after the second AZD1222 dose. The clonotype originates from an adult who received the AZD1222 COVID-19 vaccine. The J gene is TRBJ2-5, the V gene TRBV19; D is uncertain. The CDR3 is CASSIEDRETQYF. The CDR3 region has the DNA TGTGCCAGTAGTATAGAGGATAGAGAGACCCAGTACTTC.